This T cell receptor (beta chain) comes out of a study of blood T cell repertoires in COVID-19. Clones were read by immunoSEQ multiplex PCR, and TCRdb kept only the in-frame ones, dropping some. The profile shows around 100,000 clones, roughly nine tenths of them singletons. The CDR3 spans 14 residues. Germline V gives CDR1 SGHRS, CDR2 YFSETQ. V was shortened by 1 base and J by 2 bases, with 9 bases between the two germline ends. The sample was peripheral blood. This TCR derives from a human donor in a cohort sampled during active COVID-19. This chain joins TRBV5-1 and TRBJ1-1; D gene ambiguous. The CDR3 protein is CASSLSRANTEAFF. CDR3 in DNA: TGCGCCAGCAGCTTGTCAAGAGCAAACACTGAAGCTTTCTTT.